This T cell receptor beta chain comes out of a study of T cell changes during pregnancy in multiple sclerosis. The assay was immunoSEQ multiplex PCR, and TCRdb's table has in-frame clones only and misses some. The sample has roughly 40,000 clones; about 91% are singletons. Source: CD4+ T cells from peripheral blood mononuclear cells, taken after pregnancy. The clonotype comes from a female donor in good health, enrolled as a control in a pregnancy study.

The CDR3 DNA reads TGTGCCAGCAGTCCAATGACTAGCGGGATTAGTAATGAGCAGTTCTTC. Translated, it gives CASSPMTSGISNEQFF. The chain couples TRBV11-2 to TRBJ2-1; 11 bases agree with TRBD2. The germline gives CDR1 SGHAT, CDR2 FQNNGV. This CDR3 spans 16 amino acids. V gave up 6 bases and J gave up 7 bases; unmatched junction bases: 11.